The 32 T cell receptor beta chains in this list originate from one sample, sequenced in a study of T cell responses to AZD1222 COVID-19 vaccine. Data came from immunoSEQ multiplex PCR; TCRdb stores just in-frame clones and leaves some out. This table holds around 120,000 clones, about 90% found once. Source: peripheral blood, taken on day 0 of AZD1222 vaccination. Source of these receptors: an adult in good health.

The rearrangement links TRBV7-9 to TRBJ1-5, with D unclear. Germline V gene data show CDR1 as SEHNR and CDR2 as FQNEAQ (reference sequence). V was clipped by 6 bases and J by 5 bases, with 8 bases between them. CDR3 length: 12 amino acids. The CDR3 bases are TGTGCCAGCAGTCAGGATTATCAGCCCCAGCATTTT. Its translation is CASSQDYQPQHF.

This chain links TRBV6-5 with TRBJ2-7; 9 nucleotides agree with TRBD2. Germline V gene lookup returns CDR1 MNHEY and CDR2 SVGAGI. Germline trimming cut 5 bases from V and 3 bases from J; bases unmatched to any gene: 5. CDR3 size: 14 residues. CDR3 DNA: TGTGCCAGCAGTCGAGTACTAGCGGGCTACGAGCAGTACTTC. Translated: CASSRVLAGYEQYF.

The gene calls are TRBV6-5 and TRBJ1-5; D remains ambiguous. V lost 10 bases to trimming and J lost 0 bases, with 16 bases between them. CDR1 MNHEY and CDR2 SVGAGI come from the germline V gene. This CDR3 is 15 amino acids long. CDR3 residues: CATALGPNSNQPQHF. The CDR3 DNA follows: TGTGCCACGGCGTTGGGCCCCAATAGCAATCAGCCCCAGCATTTT.

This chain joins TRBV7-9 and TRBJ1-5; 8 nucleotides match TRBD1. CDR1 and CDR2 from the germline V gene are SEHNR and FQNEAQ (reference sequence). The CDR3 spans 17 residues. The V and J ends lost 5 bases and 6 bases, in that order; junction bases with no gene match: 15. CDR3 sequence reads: CASSPSEAGGFGQPQHF. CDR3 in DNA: TGTGCCAGCAGCCCTAGCGAGGCAGGGGGCTTCGGTCAGCCCCAGCATTTT.

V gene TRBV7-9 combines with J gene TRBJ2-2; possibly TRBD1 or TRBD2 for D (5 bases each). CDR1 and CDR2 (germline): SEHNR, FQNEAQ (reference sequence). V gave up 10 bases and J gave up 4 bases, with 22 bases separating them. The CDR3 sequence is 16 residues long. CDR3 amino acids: CANRIGTRTGTGELFF. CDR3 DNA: TGTGCCAACCGAATAGGGACCAGGACGGGCACCGGGGAGCTGTTTTTT.

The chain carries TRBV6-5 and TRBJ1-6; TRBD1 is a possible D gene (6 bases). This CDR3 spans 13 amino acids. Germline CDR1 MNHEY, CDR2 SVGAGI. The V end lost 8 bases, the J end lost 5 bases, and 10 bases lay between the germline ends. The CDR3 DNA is TGTGCCAGCGGGACACGGCATAATTCACCCCTCCACTTT. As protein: CASGTRHNSPLHF.

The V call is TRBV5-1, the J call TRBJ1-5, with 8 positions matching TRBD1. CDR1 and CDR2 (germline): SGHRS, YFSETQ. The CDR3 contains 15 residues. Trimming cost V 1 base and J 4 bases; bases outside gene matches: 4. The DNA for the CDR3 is TGCGCCAGCAGCTTGCCCCGGGACAGGAATCAGCCCCAGCATTTT. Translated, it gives CASSLPRDRNQPQHF.

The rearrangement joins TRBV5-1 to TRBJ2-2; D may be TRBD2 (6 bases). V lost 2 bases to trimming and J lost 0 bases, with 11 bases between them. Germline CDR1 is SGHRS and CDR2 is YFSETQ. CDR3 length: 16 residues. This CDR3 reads CASSFGGEPNTGELFF. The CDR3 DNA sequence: TGCGCCAGCAGCTTCGGAGGGGAACCGAACACCGGGGAGCTGTTTTTT. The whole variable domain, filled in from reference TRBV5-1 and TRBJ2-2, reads KAGVTQTPRYLIKTRGQQVTLSCSPISGHRSVSWYQQTPGQGLQFLFEYFSETQRNKGNFPGRFSGRQFSNSRSEMNVSTLELGDSALYLCASSFGGEPNTGELFFGEGSRLTVL.

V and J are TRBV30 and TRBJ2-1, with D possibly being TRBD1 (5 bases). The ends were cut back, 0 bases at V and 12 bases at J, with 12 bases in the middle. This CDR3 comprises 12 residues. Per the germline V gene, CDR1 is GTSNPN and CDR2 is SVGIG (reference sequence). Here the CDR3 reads CAWSVGVGVQFF. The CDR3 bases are TGTGCCTGGAGTGTAGGGGTAGGGGTGCAGTTCTTC.

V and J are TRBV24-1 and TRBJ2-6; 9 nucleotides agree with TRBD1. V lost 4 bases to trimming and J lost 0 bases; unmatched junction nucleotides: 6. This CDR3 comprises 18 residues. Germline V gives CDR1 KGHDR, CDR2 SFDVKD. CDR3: CATSDPGQGPSGANVLTF. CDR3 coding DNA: TGTGCCACCAGTGACCCGGGACAGGGACCCTCTGGGGCCAACGTCCTGACTTTC.

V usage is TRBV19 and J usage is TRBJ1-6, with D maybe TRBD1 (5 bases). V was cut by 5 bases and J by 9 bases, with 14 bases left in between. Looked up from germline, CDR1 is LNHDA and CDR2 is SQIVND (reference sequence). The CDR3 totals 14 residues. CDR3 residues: CASSSGLQGSPLHF. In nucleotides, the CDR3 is TGTGCCAGTAGTTCCGGACTCCAGGGTTCACCCCTCCACTTT.

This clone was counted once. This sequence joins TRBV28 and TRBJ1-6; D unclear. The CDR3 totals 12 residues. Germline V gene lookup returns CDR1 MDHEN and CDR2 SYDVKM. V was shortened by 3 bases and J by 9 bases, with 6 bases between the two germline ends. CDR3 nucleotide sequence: TGTGCCAGCAGTTTTACGTCTTCACCCCTCCACTTT. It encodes CASSFTSSPLHF.

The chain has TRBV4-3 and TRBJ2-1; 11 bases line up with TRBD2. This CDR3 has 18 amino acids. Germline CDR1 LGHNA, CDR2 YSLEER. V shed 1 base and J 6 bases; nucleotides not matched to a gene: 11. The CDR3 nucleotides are TGCGCCAGCAGCCAAGCCCCCTTGGGTAGCGGGAGGGGCAATGAGCAGTTCTTC. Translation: CASSQAPLGSGRGNEQFF.

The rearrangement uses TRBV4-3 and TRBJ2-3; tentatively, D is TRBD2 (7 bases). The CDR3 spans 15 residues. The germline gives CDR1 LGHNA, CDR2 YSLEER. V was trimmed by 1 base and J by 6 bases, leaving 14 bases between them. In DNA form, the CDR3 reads TGCGCCAGCAGCCAAGCAGAGGGGGGGCGTGATACGCAGTATTTT. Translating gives CASSQAEGGRDTQYF.

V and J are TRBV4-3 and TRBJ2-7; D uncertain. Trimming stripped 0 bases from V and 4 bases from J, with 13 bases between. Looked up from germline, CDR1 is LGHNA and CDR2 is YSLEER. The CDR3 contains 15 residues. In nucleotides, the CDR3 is TGCGCCAGCAGCCAAGATGCCTCCCAGATTTACGAGCAGTACTTC. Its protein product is CASSQDASQIYEQYF.

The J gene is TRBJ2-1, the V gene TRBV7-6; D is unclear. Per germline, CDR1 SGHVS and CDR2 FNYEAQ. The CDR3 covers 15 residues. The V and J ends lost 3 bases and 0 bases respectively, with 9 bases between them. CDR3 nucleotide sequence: TGTGCCAGCAGCTTTCGGGCTTTCTCCTACAATGAGCAGTTCTTC. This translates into CASSFRAFSYNEQFF.

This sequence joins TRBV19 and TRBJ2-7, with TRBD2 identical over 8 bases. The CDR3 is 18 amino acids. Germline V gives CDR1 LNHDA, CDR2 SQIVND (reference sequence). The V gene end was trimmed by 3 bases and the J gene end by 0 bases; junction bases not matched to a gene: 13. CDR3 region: CASSIGGTSRYSSYEQYF. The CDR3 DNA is TGTGCCAGTAGTATTGGTGGGACTAGTCGCTATAGCTCCTACGAGCAGTACTTC.

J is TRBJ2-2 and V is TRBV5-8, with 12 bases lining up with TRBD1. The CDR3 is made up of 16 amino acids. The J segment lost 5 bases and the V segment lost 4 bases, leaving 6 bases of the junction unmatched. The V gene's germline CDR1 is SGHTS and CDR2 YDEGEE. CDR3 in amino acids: CASSAWDRGPTGELFF. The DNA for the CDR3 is TGTGCCAGCAGCGCCTGGGACAGGGGGCCTACCGGGGAGCTGTTTTTT.

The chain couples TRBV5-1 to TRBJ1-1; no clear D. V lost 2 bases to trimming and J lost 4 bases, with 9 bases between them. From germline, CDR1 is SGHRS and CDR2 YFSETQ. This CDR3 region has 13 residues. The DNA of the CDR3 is TGCGCCAGCAGCTTACCGGGAGGCACTGAAGCTTTCTTT. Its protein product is CASSLPGGTEAFF.

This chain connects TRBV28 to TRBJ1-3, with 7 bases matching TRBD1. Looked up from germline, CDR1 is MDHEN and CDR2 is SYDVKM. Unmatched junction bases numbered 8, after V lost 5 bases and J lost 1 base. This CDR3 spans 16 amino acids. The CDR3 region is CASSAADRASGNTIYF. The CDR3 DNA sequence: TGTGCCAGCAGTGCTGCCGACAGGGCTTCTGGAAACACCATATATTTT. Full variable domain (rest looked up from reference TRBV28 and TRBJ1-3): DVKVTQSSRYLVKRTGEKVFLECVQDMDHENMFWYRQDPGLGLRLIYFSYDVKMKEKGDIPEGYSVSREKKERFSLILESASTNQTSMYLCASSAADRASGNTIYFGEGSWLTVV.

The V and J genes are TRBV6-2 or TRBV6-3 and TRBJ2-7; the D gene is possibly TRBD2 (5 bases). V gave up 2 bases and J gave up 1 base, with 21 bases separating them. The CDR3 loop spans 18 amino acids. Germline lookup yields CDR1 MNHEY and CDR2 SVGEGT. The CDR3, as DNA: TGTGCCAGCAGTTACCACACCACAAGGAGGAGTCCATCCTACGAGCAGTACTTC. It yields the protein CASSYHTTRRSPSYEQYF.

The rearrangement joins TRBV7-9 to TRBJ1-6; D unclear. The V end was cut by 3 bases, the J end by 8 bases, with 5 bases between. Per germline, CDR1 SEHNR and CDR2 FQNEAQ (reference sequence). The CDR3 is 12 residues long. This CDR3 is CASSFGDSPLHF. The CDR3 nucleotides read TGTGCCAGCAGCTTCGGGGATTCACCCCTCCACTTT.

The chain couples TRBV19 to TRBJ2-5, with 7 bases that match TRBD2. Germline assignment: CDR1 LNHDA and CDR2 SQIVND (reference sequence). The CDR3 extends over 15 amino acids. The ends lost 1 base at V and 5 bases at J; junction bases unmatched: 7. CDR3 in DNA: TGTGCCAGTAGTATAGGGGGAGGGGTCCGCGAGACCCAGTACTTC. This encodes CASSIGGGVRETQYF.

The DNA of the CDR3 is TGCGCCAGCAGCGGGGATTGGGGGGCATACGAGCAGTACTTC. Encoded protein: CASSGDWGAYEQYF. V is TRBV4-1 and J is TRBJ2-7; D assignment may be TRBD1 or TRBD2 (6 bases each). Looked up from germline, CDR1 is MGHRA and CDR2 is YSYEKL. Trimming cost V 5 bases and J 4 bases, with 15 bases left between them. This CDR3 contains 14 residues.

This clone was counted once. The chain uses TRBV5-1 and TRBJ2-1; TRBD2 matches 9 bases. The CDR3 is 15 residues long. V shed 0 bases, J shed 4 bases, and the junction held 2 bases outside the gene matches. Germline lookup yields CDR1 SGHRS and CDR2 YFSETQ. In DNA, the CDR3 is TGCGCCAGCAGCTTGGGCGGGAGGGGATACAATGAGCAGTTCTTC. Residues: CASSLGGRGYNEQFF.

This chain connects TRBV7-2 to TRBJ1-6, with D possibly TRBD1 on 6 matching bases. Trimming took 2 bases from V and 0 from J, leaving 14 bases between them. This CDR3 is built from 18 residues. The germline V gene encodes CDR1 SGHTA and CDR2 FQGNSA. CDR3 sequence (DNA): TGTGCCAGCAGCTTAACAGGGATACTAAGCTCCTATAATTCACCCCTCCACTTT. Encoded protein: CASSLTGILSSYNSPLHF.

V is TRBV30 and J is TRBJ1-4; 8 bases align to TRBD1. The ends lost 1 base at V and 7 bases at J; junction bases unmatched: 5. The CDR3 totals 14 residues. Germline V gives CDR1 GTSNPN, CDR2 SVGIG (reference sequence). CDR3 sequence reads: CAWSAHRGIEKLFF. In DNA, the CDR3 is TGTGCCTGGAGTGCGCACAGGGGGATTGAAAAACTGTTTTTT.

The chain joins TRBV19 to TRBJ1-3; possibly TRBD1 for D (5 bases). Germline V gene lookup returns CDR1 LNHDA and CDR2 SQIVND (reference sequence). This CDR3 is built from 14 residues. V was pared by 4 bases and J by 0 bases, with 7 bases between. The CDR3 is CASSKGNSGNTIYF. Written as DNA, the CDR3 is TGTGCCAGTAGTAAGGGGAACTCTGGAAACACCATATATTTT.

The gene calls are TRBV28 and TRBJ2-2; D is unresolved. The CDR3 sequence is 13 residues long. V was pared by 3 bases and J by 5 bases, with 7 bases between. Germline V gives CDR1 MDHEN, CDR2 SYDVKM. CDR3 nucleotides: TGTGCCAGCAGTTTCCTACAGACCGGGGAGCTGTTTTTT. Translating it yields CASSFLQTGELFF.

CDR3 in amino acids: CASSPRLGYNEQFF. In DNA form, the CDR3 reads TGTGCCAGCAGCCCGCGACTAGGTTACAATGAGCAGTTCTTC. The chain links TRBV7-9 to TRBJ2-1, with D perhaps TRBD2 (6 bases). Germline loops: CDR1 SEHNR, CDR2 FQNEAQ (reference sequence). The germline V and J ends were trimmed by 5 bases and 4 bases, with 12 bases remaining between them. CDR3 size: 14 residues. Full variable domain (rest looked up from reference TRBV7-9 and TRBJ2-1): DTGVSQNPRHKITKRGQNVTFRCDPISEHNRLYWYRQTLGQGPEFLTYFQNEAQLEKSRLLSDRFSAERPKGSFSTLEIQRTEQGDSAMYLCASSPRLGYNEQFFGPGTRLTVL.

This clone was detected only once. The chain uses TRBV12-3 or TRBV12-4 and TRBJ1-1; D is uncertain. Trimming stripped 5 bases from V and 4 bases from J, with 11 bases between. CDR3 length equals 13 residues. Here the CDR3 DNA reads TGTGCCAGCAGTCCACTTTGGGGCACTGAAGCTTTCTTT. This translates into CASSPLWGTEAFF.

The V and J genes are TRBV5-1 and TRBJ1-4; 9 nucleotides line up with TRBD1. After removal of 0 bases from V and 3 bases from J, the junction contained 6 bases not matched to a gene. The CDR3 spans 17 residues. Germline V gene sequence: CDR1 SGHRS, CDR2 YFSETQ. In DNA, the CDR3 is TGCGCCAGCAGCTTGGGGGACAGGGAGGTGGCTAATGAAAAACTGTTTTTT. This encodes CASSLGDREVANEKLFF.